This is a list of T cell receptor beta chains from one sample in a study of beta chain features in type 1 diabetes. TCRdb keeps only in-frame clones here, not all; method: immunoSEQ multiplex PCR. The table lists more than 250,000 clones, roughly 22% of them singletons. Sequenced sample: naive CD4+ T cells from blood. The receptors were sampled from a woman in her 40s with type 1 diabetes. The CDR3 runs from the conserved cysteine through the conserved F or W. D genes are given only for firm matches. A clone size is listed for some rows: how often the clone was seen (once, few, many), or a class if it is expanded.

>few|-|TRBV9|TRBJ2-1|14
CASSVVGLNNEQFF
TGTGCCAGCAGCGTAGTGGGACTTAACAATGAGCAGTTCTTC
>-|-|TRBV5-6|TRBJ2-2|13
CASSLSPTGELFF
TGTGCCAGCAGCTTGAGCCCAACCGGGGAGCTGTTTTTT
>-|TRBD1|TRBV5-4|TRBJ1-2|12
CASSLAQGGYTF
TGTGCCAGCAGCTTGGCACAGGGGGGCTACACCTTC
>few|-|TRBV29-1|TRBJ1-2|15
CSVEARGQPGEGYTF
TGCAGCGTTGAAGCCCGAGGACAGCCAGGAGAAGGCTACACCTTC
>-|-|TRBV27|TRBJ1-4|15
CASPLMGAGKEKLFF
TGTGCCAGCCCCCTCATGGGGGCAGGGAAGGAAAAACTGTTTTTT
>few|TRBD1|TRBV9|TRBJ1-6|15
CASSGGDRGNSPLHF
TGTGCCAGCAGCGGGGGGGACAGGGGTAATTCACCCCTCCACTTT
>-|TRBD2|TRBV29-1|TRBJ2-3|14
CSVGRAGLVDTQYF
TGCAGCGTTGGGCGGGCGGGACTAGTGGATACGCAGTATTTT
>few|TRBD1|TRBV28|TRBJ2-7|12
CASRQGFYEQYF
TGTGCCAGCCGACAGGGTTTCTACGAGCAGTACTTC
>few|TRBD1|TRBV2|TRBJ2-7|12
CAGGDRVEEQYF
TGTGCCGGAGGGGACAGGGTAGAAGAGCAGTACTTC
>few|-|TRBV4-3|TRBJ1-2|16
CASSQDRGGENYGYTF
TGCGCCAGCAGCCAAGATCGGGGGGGGGAAAACTATGGCTACACCTTC
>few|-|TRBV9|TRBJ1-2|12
CASSVTNYGYTF
TGTGCCAGCAGCGTCACTAACTATGGCTACACCTTC
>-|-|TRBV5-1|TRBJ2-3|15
CASSSLQGRTDTQYF
TGCGCCAGCAGCTCGCTACAGGGCCGTACAGATACGCAGTATTTT
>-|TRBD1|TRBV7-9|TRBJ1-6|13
CASSKTGNSPLHF
TGTGCCAGCAGCAAGACAGGGAATTCACCCCTCCACTTT
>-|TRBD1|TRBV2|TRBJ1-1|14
CASRGQGGSAEAFF
TGTGCCAGCAGGGGACAGGGAGGTTCCGCTGAAGCTTTCTTT
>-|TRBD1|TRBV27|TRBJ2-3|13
CASRDRGTDTQYF
TGTGCCAGCCGGGACAGGGGTACAGATACGCAGTATTTT
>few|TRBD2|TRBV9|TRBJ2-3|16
CASSSGLAGSTDTQYF
TGTGCCAGCAGCTCCGGACTAGCCGGTAGCACAGATACGCAGTATTTT
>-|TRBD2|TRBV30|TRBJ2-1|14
CAWRGSGSYNEQFF
TGTGCCTGGAGAGGTAGCGGGAGCTACAATGAGCAGTTCTTC